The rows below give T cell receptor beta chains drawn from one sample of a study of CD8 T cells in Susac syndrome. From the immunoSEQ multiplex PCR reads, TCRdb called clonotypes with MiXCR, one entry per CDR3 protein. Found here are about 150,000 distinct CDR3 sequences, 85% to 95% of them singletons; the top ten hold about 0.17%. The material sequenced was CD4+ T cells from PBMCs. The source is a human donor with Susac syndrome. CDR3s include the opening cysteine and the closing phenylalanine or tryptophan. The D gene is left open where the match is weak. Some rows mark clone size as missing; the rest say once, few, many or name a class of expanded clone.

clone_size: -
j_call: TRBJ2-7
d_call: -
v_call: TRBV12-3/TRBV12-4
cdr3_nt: TGTGCCAGCAGTCCCAGGGGGGGGGCATACGAGCAGTACTTC
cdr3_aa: CASSPRGGAYEQYF

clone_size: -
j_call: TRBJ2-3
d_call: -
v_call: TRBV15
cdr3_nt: TGTGCCACCAGCGGGGGGGCTAGGACAGATACGCAGTATTTT
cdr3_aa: CATSGGARTDTQYF

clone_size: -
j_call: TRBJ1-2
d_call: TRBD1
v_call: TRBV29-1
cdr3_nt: TGCAGCGCTCAGAGCGACAGGGCACCTTATGGCTACACCTTC
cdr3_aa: CSAQSDRAPYGYTF

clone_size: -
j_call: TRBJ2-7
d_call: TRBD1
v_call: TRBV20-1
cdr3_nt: TGCAGTGCCGACCCCCTACAGGGGTTGGAGCAGTACTTC
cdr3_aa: CSADPLQGLEQYF

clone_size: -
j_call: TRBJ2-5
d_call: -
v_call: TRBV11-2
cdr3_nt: TGTGCCAGCAGCCCCGGGACTCGGGAGACCCAGTACTTC
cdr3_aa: CASSPGTRETQYF

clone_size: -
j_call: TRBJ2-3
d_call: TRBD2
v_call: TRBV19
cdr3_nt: TGTGCCAGTAGTTTACCCGGACTAGCGGCCCCTAGGCAGTATTTT
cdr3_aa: CASSLPGLAAPRQYF

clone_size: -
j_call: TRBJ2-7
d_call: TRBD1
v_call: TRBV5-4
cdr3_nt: TGTGCCAGCAGCACAAGAGATCAGGGGGCGGCCTACGAGCAGTACTTC
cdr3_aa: CASSTRDQGAAYEQYF

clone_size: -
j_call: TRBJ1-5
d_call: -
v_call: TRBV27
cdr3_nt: TGTGCCAGCACGCCACAGGGACGCCAGAATCAGCCCCAGCATTTT
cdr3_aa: CASTPQGRQNQPQHF

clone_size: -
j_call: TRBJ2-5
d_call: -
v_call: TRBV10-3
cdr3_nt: TGTGCCATCAGTGAAGGAGAGACCCAGTACTTC
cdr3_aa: CAISEGETQYF

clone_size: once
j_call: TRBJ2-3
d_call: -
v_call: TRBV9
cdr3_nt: TGTGCCAGCAGCGTATTAGACTCGGGCACAGATACGCAGTATTTT
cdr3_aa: CASSVLDSGTDTQYF

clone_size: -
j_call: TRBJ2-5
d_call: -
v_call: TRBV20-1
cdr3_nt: TGCAGTGCTAGCGCCTCCGCGAAGACCCAGTACTTC
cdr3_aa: CSASASAKTQYF

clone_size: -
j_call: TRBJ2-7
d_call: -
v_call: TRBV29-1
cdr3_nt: TGCAGCGTTGCCCAGGGGCTGGTCGAGCAGTACTTC
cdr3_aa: CSVAQGLVEQYF

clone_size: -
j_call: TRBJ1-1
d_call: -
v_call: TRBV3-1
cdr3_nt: TGTGCCAGCAGCCAAGATCAGTTTTGGGCTTTCTTT
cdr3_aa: CASSQDQFWAFF

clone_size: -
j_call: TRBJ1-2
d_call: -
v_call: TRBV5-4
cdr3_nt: TGTGCCAGCAGCTTGCCCGGAGAACACTATGGCTACACCTTC
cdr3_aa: CASSLPGEHYGYTF

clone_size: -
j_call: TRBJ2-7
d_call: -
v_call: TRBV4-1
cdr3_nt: TGCGCCAGCAGCCTCCAGTATTATGGCTCCTACGAGCAGTACTTC
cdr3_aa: CASSLQYYGSYEQYF

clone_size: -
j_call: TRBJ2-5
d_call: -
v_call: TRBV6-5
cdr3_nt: TGTGCCAGCAGTTACTCGCTGGGCCATAGAGAGACCCAGTACTTC
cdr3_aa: CASSYSLGHRETQYF

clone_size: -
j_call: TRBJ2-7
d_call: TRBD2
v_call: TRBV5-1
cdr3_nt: TGCGCCAGCAGCTTGGGACTAGCGGGGGAGCAGTACTTC
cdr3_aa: CASSLGLAGEQYF

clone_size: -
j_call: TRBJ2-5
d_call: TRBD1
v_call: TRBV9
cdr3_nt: TGTGCCAGCAGCACGACAGGGGGAGAGACCCAGTACTTC
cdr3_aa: CASSTTGGETQYF

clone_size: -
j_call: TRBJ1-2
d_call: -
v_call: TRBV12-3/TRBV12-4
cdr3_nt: TGTGCCAGCAGTTTGGGACGGCCCTATGGCTACACCTTC
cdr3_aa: CASSLGRPYGYTF

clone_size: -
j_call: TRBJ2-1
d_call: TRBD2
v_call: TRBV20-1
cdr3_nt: TGCAGTGCCAATAGCGGGGGGGCGATAGAGCAGTTCTTC
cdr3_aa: CSANSGGAIEQFF

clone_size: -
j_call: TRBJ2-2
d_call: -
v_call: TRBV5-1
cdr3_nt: TGCGCCAGCAGCCGTGGCAGGGGAGACGGGGAGCTGTTTTTT
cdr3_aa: CASSRGRGDGELFF

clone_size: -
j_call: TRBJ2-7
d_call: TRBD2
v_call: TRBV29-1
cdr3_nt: TGCAGCGTTGCCGCCGGGGGGATAATCGAAGAGCAGTACTTC
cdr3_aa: CSVAAGGIIEEQYF

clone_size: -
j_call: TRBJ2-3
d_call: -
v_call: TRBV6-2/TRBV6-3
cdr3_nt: TGTGCCAGCAGTTACCCGACCCTGAGAGGCACAGATACGCAGTATTTT
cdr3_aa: CASSYPTLRGTDTQYF

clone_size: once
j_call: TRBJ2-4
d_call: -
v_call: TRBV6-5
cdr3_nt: TGTGCCAGCAGCCCTTGGGGGCGGACCAAAAACATTCAGTACTTC
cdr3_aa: CASSPWGRTKNIQYF

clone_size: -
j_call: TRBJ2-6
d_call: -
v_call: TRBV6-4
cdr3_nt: TGTGCCAGCAGTGACACCTCTGGGGCCAACGTCCTGACTTTC
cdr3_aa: CASSDTSGANVLTF

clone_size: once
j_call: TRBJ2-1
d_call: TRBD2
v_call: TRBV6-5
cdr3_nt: TGTGCCAGCAGTTACAGCGGGGGGTACAATGAGCAGTTCTTC
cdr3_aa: CASSYSGGYNEQFF

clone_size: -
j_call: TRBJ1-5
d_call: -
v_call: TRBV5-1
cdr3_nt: TGCGCCAGCAGCCTGGAGGGGGATAGCAATCAGCCCCAGCATTTT
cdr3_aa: CASSLEGDSNQPQHF

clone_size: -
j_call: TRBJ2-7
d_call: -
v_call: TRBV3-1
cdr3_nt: TGTGCCAGCAGCCAAGATCTTCGGCTACTCGAGCAGTACTTC
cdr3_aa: CASSQDLRLLEQYF

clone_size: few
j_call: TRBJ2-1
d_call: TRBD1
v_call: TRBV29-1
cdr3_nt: TGCAGCGTGGGGGGGGACAGGGGGCGAAATGAGCAGTTCTTC
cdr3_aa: CSVGGDRGRNEQFF